The sequence of this TCR beta chain was determined in a study of blood T cell repertoires in COVID-19. About the study: In each case, the material was cDNA or gDNA derived from T cells, B-cell-depleted T cells, or PBMCs.

V lost 3 bases, J lost 5 bases, and 6 bases stayed unmatched. The CDR3 runs to 15 residues. Per the germline V gene, CDR1 is KGHDR and CDR2 is SFDVKD. Sequencing was performed with immunoSEQ multiplex PCR; in TCRdb, only in-frame clones are kept and a portion is missing. This table holds 100,000 to 150,000 clones, approximately 82% found once. This rearrangement joins TRBV24-1 to TRBJ2-1; 7 nucleotides align to TRBD2. The sequencing sample was made of peripheral blood. The sequence was collected from a woman aged 50 to 60 with acute or convalescent COVID-19. In DNA form, the CDR3 reads TGTGCCACCAGTGATGGGCGGGAGTGGAACAATGAGCAGTTCTTC. This codes for CATSDGREWNNEQFF.